These 29 T cell receptor beta chains originate from one sample sequenced in a study of blood T cell repertoires in COVID-19. Method: immunoSEQ multiplex PCR; TCRdb's copy keeps in-frame clones and lacks some. The table has approximately 210,000 clones, 65% to 85% seen once; the top ten hold under 4.5%. The source material was PBMCs or T cells enriched from blood (not recorded which). All receptors derive from a young man with acute COVID-19.

The genes are TRBV3-1 (or the pseudogene TRBV3-2) and TRBJ1-1; the D is unclear. V was shortened by 4 bases and J by 2 bases, with 14 bases between the two germline ends. The CDR3 loop spans 15 amino acids. Germline CDR1 is LGHDT and CDR2 is YNNKEL (reference sequence). The CDR3 region has the DNA TGTGCCAGCAGCCCCACCCGAACAGCCAACACTGAAGCTTTCTTT. Protein sequence: CASSPTRTANTEAFF.

This chain joins TRBV11-2 and TRBJ1-1, with 8 bases matching TRBD1. Germline lookup yields CDR1 SGHAT and CDR2 FQNNGV. V lost 4 bases to trimming and J lost 1 base; unmatched junction nucleotides: 2. This CDR3 has 14 residues. This CDR3 reads CASSSGQGNTEAFF. The CDR3 region has the DNA TGTGCCAGCAGCTCCGGACAGGGGAACACTGAAGCTTTCTTT.

The J gene is TRBJ1-1, the V gene TRBV12-3 or TRBV12-4; D is undetermined. This CDR3 contains 13 residues. V was trimmed by 6 bases and J by 1 base, leaving 9 bases between them. CDR3 DNA sequence: TGTGCCAGCAGCGCGACTGGGAACACTGAAGCTTTCTTT. Its protein is CASSATGNTEAFF.

The CDR3 nucleotides are TGTGCCAGCAGCTTAGAAGGGCCAGGGAGGCGAGGAAACACCATATATTTT. Its translation: CASSLEGPGRRGNTIYF. The V gene is TRBV7-9, the J gene TRBJ1-3; the D gene is possibly TRBD1 (5 bases). CDR3 length equals 17 residues. The germline V and J ends were trimmed by 1 base and 4 bases, with 17 bases remaining between them. Per germline, CDR1 SEHNR and CDR2 FQNEAQ (reference sequence).

The genes are TRBV12-5 and TRBJ2-5, with D tentatively TRBD2 (5 bases). From germline, CDR1 is LGHNT and CDR2 FRNRAP. The CDR3 contains 13 residues. Trimming took 3 bases from V and 5 from J, leaving 10 bases between them. CDR3: CASGFHGVETQYF. DNA for the CDR3: TGTGCTAGTGGTTTTCACGGGGTGGAGACCCAGTACTTC.

This chain connects TRBV9 to TRBJ2-1, with TRBD1 matching 7 bases. The J segment lost 1 base and the V segment lost 4 bases, leaving 5 bases of the junction unmatched. Germline assignment: CDR1 SGDLS and CDR2 YYNGEE. The CDR3 is 15 residues long. This CDR3 is CASSRKGASYNEQFF. As DNA, the CDR3 is TGTGCCAGCAGCCGGAAGGGGGCATCCTACAATGAGCAGTTCTTC. The variable domain in full, completed from reference TRBV9 and TRBJ2-1, reads DSGVTQTPKHLITATGQRVTLRCSPRSGDLSVYWYQQSLDQGLQFLIQYYNGEERAKGNILERFSAQQFPDLHSELNLSSLELGDSALYFCASSRKGASYNEQFFGPGTRLTVL.

The chain has TRBV7-9 and TRBJ2-3; no firm D call. CDR3 length equals 14 residues. Trimming took off 5 bases at V and 2 bases at J, with 11 bases between the two ends. The germline gives CDR1 SEHNR, CDR2 FQNEAQ (reference sequence). The chain's CDR3 is CASSAPSNTDTQYF. Written as DNA, the CDR3 is TGTGCCAGCAGCGCTCCGTCTAACACAGATACGCAGTATTTT.

This chain joins TRBV10-1 and TRBJ2-3; 8 bases fit TRBD2. Per germline, CDR1 WNHNN and CDR2 SYGVQD (reference sequence). The trim removed 7 bases at V and 6 bases at J, leaving 9 bases unmatched. The CDR3 has 14 residues. CDR3 residues: CASTFGTSGDTQYF. For the CDR3, the DNA is TGCGCCAGCACCTTCGGGACTAGTGGCGATACGCAGTATTTT.

The genes are TRBV5-1 and TRBJ2-2; 8 bases are a match to TRBD1. Trimming cost V 0 bases and J 2 bases; bases outside gene matches: 3. The CDR3 sequence is 16 residues long. Per germline, CDR1 SGHRS and CDR2 YFSETQ. This CDR3 is CASSLDGQGNTGELFF. The CDR3 nucleotides are TGCGCCAGCAGCTTGGATGGACAGGGAAACACCGGGGAGCTGTTTTTT.

This chain connects TRBV3-1 (or the pseudogene TRBV3-2) to TRBJ1-2; tentative D call: TRBD1 (5 bases). The V gene's germline CDR1 is LGHDT and CDR2 YNNKEL (reference sequence). Deletions cut 2 bases from V and 13 bases from J, with 17 bases between. CDR3 length equals 13 residues. The CDR3 sequence is CASSQSPQGGCTF. CDR3 nucleotide sequence: TGTGCCAGCAGCCAATCCCCCCAGGGTGGTTGCACCTTC.

This rearrangement joins TRBV6-6 to TRBJ2-7; D might be TRBD1 (5 bases). Germline V gives CDR1 MNHNY, CDR2 SVGAGI (reference sequence). The CDR3 loop spans 14 amino acids. The V and J ends lost 5 bases and 4 bases respectively, with 15 bases between them. The CDR3 region is CASSLPDSKYEQYF. The CDR3, as DNA: TGTGCCAGCAGTCTCCCCGACAGCAAATACGAGCAGTACTTC.

The chain is built from TRBV19 and TRBJ2-6; TRBD2 matches at 7 bases. The V gene end was trimmed by 5 bases and the J gene end by 0 bases; junction bases not matched to a gene: 4. The CDR3 spans 16 residues. In germline, CDR1 is LNHDA, CDR2 SQIVND (reference sequence). This CDR3 reads CASSSGLSSGANVLTF. The CDR3, as DNA: TGTGCCAGTAGTTCGGGACTATCCTCTGGGGCCAACGTCCTGACTTTC.

This clone was picked up a small number of times. The chain couples TRBV6-5 to TRBJ2-1; the D gene is possibly TRBD2 (6 bases). V lost 0 bases and J lost 7, with 13 bases in between. CDR1 and CDR2 from the germline V gene are MNHEY and SVGAGI. This CDR3 is built from 15 residues. As DNA, the CDR3 is TGTGCCAGCAGTTACTCAGGAGGGTATGAGAATGAGCAGTTCTTC. It yields the protein CASSYSGGYENEQFF.

This chain connects TRBV7-9 to TRBJ1-1; 8 nucleotides agree with TRBD1. CDR1 is SEHNR, CDR2 FQNEAQ, per germline (reference sequence). V shed 6 bases, J shed 7 bases, and the junction held 13 bases outside the gene matches. This CDR3 is 15 amino acids long. This chain's CDR3 is CASSGQGVGLSEAFF. The CDR3 bases are TGTGCCAGCAGTGGACAGGGTGTTGGGCTGAGTGAAGCTTTCTTT. Full variable domain (rest looked up from reference TRBV7-9 and TRBJ1-1): DTGVSQNPRHKITKRGQNVTFRCDPISEHNRLYWYRQTLGQGPEFLTYFQNEAQLEKSRLLSDRFSAERPKGSFSTLEIQRTEQGDSAMYLCASSGQGVGLSEAFFGQGTRLTVV.

This clone was seen a few times. The chain carries TRBV7-9 and TRBJ1-5; D call uncertain. CDR1 is SEHNR, CDR2 FQNEAQ, per germline (reference sequence). The V end lost 4 bases, the J end lost 0 bases, and 16 bases lay between the germline ends. The CDR3 loop spans 17 amino acids. CDR3 coding DNA: TGTGCCAGCAGCTCGCCCCCCGCGGGAGATAGCAATCAGCCCCAGCATTTT. Protein: CASSSPPAGDSNQPQHF.

The chain joins TRBV4-1 to TRBJ1-1, with 7 bases lining up with TRBD1. CDR1 MGHRA and CDR2 YSYEKL come from the germline V gene. V was pared by 2 bases and J by 5 bases, with 14 bases of the junction left unmatched. The CDR3 runs 17 residues. The CDR3 region is CASSQLTTRDRGTEAFF. CDR3 sequence (DNA): TGCGCCAGCAGCCAACTTACCACCCGGGACAGAGGGACTGAAGCTTTCTTT.

The rearrangement joins TRBV19 to TRBJ1-3, with D hard to call. The CDR3 has 15 amino acids. CDR1 and CDR2 from the germline V gene are LNHDA and SQIVND (reference sequence). The V end lost 5 bases, the J end lost 3 bases, and 14 bases lay between the germline ends. CDR3 sequence (DNA): TGTGCCAGTAGTTGGCCCGGCGGATTTGGAAACACCATATATTTT. Translating gives CASSWPGGFGNTIYF. Filled out from reference TRBV19 and TRBJ1-3, the complete variable domain reads DGGITQSPKYLFRKEGQNVTLSCEQNLNHDAMYWYRQDPGQGLRLIYYSQIVNDFQKGDIAEGYSVSREKKESFPLTVTSAQKNPTAFYLCASSWPGGFGNTIYFGEGSWLTVV.

The chain carries TRBV2 and TRBJ2-5; 15 nucleotides agree with TRBD2. V lost 6 bases, J lost 5 bases, and 4 bases stayed unmatched. CDR3 size: 15 residues. Germline-derived CDR1 and CDR2 are SNHLY and FYNNEI. The CDR3 spells CASSWTSGGAETQYF. CDR3 nucleotides: TGTGCCAGCAGCTGGACTAGCGGGGGGGCGGAGACCCAGTACTTC.

This clone was seen once. The chain couples TRBV7-3 to TRBJ2-3; 9 bases align to TRBD2. The V segment lost 5 bases and the J segment 1 base; nucleotides outside the gene matches: 4. This CDR3 contains 15 residues. Germline V CDR1 and CDR2: SGHTA, FQGTGA. The CDR3 DNA is TGTGCCAGCAGCCCCTCTAGCGGGGGCACAGATACGCAGTATTTT. Translated: CASSPSSGGTDTQYF.

V gene TRBV18 combines with J gene TRBJ2-7, with 10 bases matching TRBD2. The CDR3 length is 19 residues. After removal of 3 bases from V and 2 bases from J, the junction contained 16 bases not matched to a gene. The V gene's germline CDR1 is KGHSH and CDR2 LQKENI. CDR3: CASSPSTSGNTLKTYEQYF. DNA for the CDR3: TGTGCCAGCTCACCGTCCACTAGCGGGAATACTCTGAAGACCTACGAGCAGTACTTC.

This sequence joins TRBV11-2 and TRBJ2-3, with TRBD2 matching 12 bases. Per germline, CDR1 SGHAT and CDR2 FQNNGV. The CDR3 contains 15 residues. The V and J ends lost 3 bases and 3 bases, in that order; junction bases with no gene match: 1. CDR3 sequence (DNA): TGTGCCAGCAGCTTCACTAGCGGGGGGACAGATACGCAGTATTTT. Amino acid sequence: CASSFTSGGTDTQYF.

The chain joins TRBV30 to TRBJ2-3; no clear D gene. Trimming pared 3 bases from V and 2 bases from J, leaving 6 bases between. The CDR3 extends over 12 amino acids. Germline-derived CDR1 and CDR2 are GTSNPN and SVGIG (reference sequence). The chain's CDR3 is CAWSYLTDTQYF. DNA of the CDR3: TGTGCCTGGAGCTACCTCACAGATACGCAGTATTTT.

The CDR3 loop reads CASSPRVSGASYNEQFF. CDR3 coding DNA: TGTGCCAGCAGCCCCCGGGTTAGCGGGGCTTCCTACAATGAGCAGTTCTTC. The chain combines TRBV11-2 with TRBJ2-1, with 8 bases lining up with TRBD2. The trim removed 5 bases at V and 1 base at J, leaving 10 bases unmatched. The CDR3 is made up of 17 amino acids. Per the germline V gene, CDR1 is SGHAT and CDR2 is FQNNGV. Full variable domain (outside the CDR3, taken from reference TRBV11-2 and TRBJ2-1): EAGVAQSPRYKIIEKRQSVAFWCNPISGHATLYWYQQILGQGPKLLIQFQNNGVVDDSQLPKDRFSAERLKGVDSTLKIQPAKLEDSAVYLCASSPRVSGASYNEQFFGPGTRLTVL.

The rearrangement joins TRBV4-1 to TRBJ2-2; a possible D gene is TRBD2 (7 bases). The germline CDR1 and CDR2 sequences are MGHRA and YSYEKL. Trimming pared 3 bases from V and 3 bases from J, leaving 20 bases between. This CDR3 contains 18 residues. The CDR3 here is CASSHPKGGGKDTGELFF. The CDR3 region has the DNA TGCGCCAGCAGCCACCCCAAGGGAGGGGGTAAAGACACCGGGGAGCTGTTTTTT.

The chain links TRBV3-1 (or the pseudogene TRBV3-2) to TRBJ2-1, with D unresolved. The V end was cut by 0 bases, the J end by 0 bases, with 15 bases between. This CDR3 is 18 amino acids long. Germline V gives CDR1 LGHDT, CDR2 YNNKEL (reference sequence). The CDR3 DNA reads TGTGCCAGCAGCCAAGATCACCCCATCTCGAGCTCCTACAATGAGCAGTTCTTC. Amino acids: CASSQDHPISSSYNEQFF.

The rearrangement links TRBV11-2 to TRBJ2-2; 9 bases are shared with TRBD2. The germline V gene has CDR1 SGHAT and CDR2 FQNNGV. Trimming cost V 5 bases and J 2 bases; bases outside gene matches: 12. This CDR3 comprises 18 residues. CDR3 residues: CASSRRFGGGANTGELFF. The CDR3 DNA reads as TGTGCCAGCAGCCGCCGTTTTGGCGGGGGGGCTAACACCGGGGAGCTGTTTTTT.

This clone was recorded once. The rearrangement joins TRBV10-3 to TRBJ2-6; TRBD1 agrees at 9 bases. This CDR3 comprises 16 residues. Trimming removed 8 bases from V and 0 bases from J; junction bases left unmatched: 5. Germline CDR1 and CDR2: ENHRY and SYGVKD. The CDR3 sequence: CAIPRDRDSGANVLTF. CDR3 DNA: TGTGCCATCCCGAGGGACAGGGACTCTGGGGCCAACGTCCTGACTTTC.

The J gene is TRBJ2-1, the V gene TRBV4-1, with 14 bases identical to TRBD2. This CDR3 comprises 18 residues. CDR1 is MGHRA, CDR2 YSYEKL, per germline. The ends lost 3 bases at V and 0 bases at J; junction bases unmatched: 4. Here the CDR3 reads CASSQGTSGGSSYNEQFF. CDR3 in DNA: TGCGCCAGCAGCCAGGGGACTAGCGGGGGAAGCTCCTACAATGAGCAGTTCTTC.

The J gene is TRBJ1-1, the V gene TRBV9; a weak D match, TRBD1 (5 bases). Trimming took 4 bases from V and 4 from J, leaving 11 bases between them. Germline V gene lookup returns CDR1 SGDLS and CDR2 YYNGEE. The CDR3 length is 13 residues. The CDR3 here is CASSFGGGTEAFF. DNA of the CDR3: TGTGCCAGCAGCTTCGGGGGAGGCACTGAAGCTTTCTTT.